This T cell receptor beta chain comes out of a study of OX40 agonist ivuxolimab in advanced cancers. Across the whole study: Each patient was given ivuxolimab into a vein every 2 weeks, at 0.01 to 10 mg/kg.

Method: immunoSEQ multiplex PCR; TCRdb's copy keeps in-frame clones and lacks some. The sample records approximately 82,000 clones, 83% being singletons. Notes on the study in general: Average numbers of expanded clones were greater in CD8+ T cells than in CD4+.

This clone showed up just a few times. The antigen remains undetermined. This receptor was taken from an adult with an advanced solid tumor such as melanoma, head and neck, liver or kidney cancer. The sequences come from CD4+ or CD8+ T cells sorted from blood, collected in a trial of the OX40 agonist ivuxolimab.

The CDR3 loop reads CASSVQKNTEAFF. The CDR3 region has the DNA TGTGCCAGCAGCGTACAGAAGAACACTGAAGCTTTCTTT. The rearrangement joins TRBV9 to TRBJ1-1, with unresolved D. This CDR3 is 13 amino acids long. V gave up 1 base and J gave up 1 base, with 5 bases separating them. Germline CDR1 SGDLS, CDR2 YYNGEE.